This T cell receptor (beta chain) derives from a study of blood T cell repertoires in COVID-19. At the level of the study: Sites across the United States, Italy and Spain contributed samples from acute and convalescent COVID-19.

Trimming left V 3 bases short and J 2 bases short, with 11 bases between. Germline V gene data show CDR1 as SNHLY and CDR2 as FYNNEI. The CDR3 extends over 15 amino acids. Produced via immunoSEQ multiplex PCR; TCRdb's table is partial and in-frame only. The data show tens of thousands of clones, about 80% seen once. Sequenced material: peripheral blood. The TCR comes from a human donor with acute or convalescent COVID-19. The donor label of this sample is uncertain. The chain employs TRBV2 and TRBJ2-1, with D possibly matching TRBD2 (6 bases). CDR3 protein: CASSELASAYNEQFF. DNA for the CDR3: TGTGCCAGCAGTGAGCTGGCTAGCGCCTACAATGAGCAGTTCTTC.